This TCR beta chain was sequenced for a study of CD8+ T cells in alopecia areata. Background on the study: Tofacitinib administration to treated patients was oral, at 5 to 10 mg twice daily. For 6 to 18 months, tofacitinib was taken, and 6 months off drug followed.

Stated treatment: oral pan-JAK inhibitor, 5-10 mg twice daily. The CDR3 spans 15 residues. CDR1 is SGHAT, CDR2 FQDESV, per germline (reference sequence). V dropped 5 bases and J dropped 2 bases, with 13 bases sitting between them. Notes on the study in general: The treated group had a single nonresponder, limiting CD8+ expansion-response conclusions. An increase in clonality over normal scalp was evident in lesional scalp, especially alopecia totalis/universalis.

Extracted from the samples, RNA was reverse transcribed into cDNA to serve as the sequencing template. The repertoire was sequenced with immunoSEQ multiplex PCR; TCRdb's copy has only in-frame clones and lacks some. The sample records around 270,000 clones, roughly 50% being singletons. Concerning this clone: The antigen is unknown.

The sequencing used CD4+ T cells sorted from blood, collected at week 24, from a patient treated with tofacitinib. The chain joins TRBV11-1 to TRBJ2-1; a weak D match, TRBD2 (6 bases). The sequence came from a human donor with alopecia areata. The CDR3 DNA reads as TGTGCCAGCAGCCTAGAGCCGGGGGCCTACAATGAGCAGTTCTTC. It translates to CASSLEPGAYNEQFF.